This T cell receptor (beta chain) was identified in a study of T cell responses to AZD1222 COVID-19 vaccine. The wider study: Analyses pooled second doses at about 4 or about 12 weeks. General study results and limits: The donor group comprised mostly white British people and more females; the analysis possibly underestimated clonal diversity. Vaccine-associated CD4 TCRs spanned spike, dominant at 160-218 and 743-854.

The ends were cut back, 0 bases at V and 7 bases at J, with 16 bases in the middle. Germline V gives CDR1 SGDLS, CDR2 YYNGEE. The CDR3 has 15 amino acids. On this clone: Its antigen remains unidentified.

Clones were read by immunoSEQ multiplex PCR, and TCRdb kept only the in-frame ones, dropping some. The table has roughly 97,000 clones, around 89% seen once. The receptor was isolated from an adult in good health. The V and J genes are TRBV9 and TRBJ1-2; D gene unclear. This material consisted of peripheral blood, taken on day 0 of AZD1222 vaccination. The CDR3 DNA follows: TGTGCCAGCAGCGTAGATCCAGGCCTCGAGGGTGGCTACACCTTC. Translated, it gives CASSVDPGLEGGYTF.